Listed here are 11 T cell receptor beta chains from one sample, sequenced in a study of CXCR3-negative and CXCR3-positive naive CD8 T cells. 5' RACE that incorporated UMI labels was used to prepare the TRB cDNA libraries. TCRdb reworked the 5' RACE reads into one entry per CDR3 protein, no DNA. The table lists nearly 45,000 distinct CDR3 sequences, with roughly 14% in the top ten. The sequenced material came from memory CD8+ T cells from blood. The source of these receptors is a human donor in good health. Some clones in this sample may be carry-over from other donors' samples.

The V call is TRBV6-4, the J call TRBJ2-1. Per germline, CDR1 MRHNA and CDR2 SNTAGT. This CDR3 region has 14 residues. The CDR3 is CASSEGGSYNEQFF.

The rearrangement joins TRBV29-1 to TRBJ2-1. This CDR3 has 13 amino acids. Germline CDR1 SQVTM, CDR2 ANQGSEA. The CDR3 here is CSAPTLTYNEQFF.

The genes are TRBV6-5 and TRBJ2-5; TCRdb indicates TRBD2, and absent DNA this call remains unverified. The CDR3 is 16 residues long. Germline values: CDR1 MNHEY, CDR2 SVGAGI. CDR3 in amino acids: CASSWRLAGLQETQYF.

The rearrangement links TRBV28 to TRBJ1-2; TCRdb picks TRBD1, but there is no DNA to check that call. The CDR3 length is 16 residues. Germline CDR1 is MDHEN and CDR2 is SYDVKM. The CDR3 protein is CASSPVLWGQNYGYTF.

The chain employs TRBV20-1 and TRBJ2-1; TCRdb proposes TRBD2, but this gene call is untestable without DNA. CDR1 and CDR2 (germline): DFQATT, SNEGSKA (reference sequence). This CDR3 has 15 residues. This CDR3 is CSARQGLADYNEQFF.

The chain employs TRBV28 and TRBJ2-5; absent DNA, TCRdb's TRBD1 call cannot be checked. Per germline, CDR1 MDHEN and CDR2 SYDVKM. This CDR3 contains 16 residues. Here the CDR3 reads CASSPLERVVQETQYF.

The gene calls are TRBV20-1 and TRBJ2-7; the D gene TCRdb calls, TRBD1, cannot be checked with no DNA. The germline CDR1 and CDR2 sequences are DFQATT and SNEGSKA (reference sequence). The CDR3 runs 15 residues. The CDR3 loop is CSARAGTGGVDEQYF.

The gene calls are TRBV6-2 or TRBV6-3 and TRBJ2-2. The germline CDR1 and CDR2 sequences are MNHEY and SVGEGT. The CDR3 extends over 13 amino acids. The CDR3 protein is CASSYSNTGELFF.

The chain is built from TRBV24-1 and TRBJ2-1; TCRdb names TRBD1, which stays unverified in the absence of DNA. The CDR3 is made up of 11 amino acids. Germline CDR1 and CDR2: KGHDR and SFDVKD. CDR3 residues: CATGTAIEQFF.

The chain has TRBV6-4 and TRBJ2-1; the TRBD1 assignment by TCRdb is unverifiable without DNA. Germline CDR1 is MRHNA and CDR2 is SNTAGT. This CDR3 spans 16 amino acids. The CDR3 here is CASSPSPAGAYNEQFF.

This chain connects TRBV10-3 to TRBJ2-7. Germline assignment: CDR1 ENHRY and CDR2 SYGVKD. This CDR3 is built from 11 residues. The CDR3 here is CAISPSYEQYF.